These T cell receptor beta chains were read from a single sample in a study of sequential checkpoint blockade in melanoma. Here immunoSEQ multiplex PCR was the method, and the copy in TCRdb shows in-frame clones only, minus some. The profile shows some 15,000 clones, approximately 93% of them singletons. The material was CD8+ T cells sorted from blood (inferred from file names), obtained from a patient given nivolumab and ipilimumab in sequence. All receptors derive from a human donor with melanoma. Both conserved end residues are part of each CDR3. D genes are given only for firm matches. Rows may omit the clone size; those that give it use once, few, many or a size class.

>TRBJ1-1|TRBV27|NA|NA
TGTGCCAGCAGTTTAACAGTCATGAACACTGAAGCTTTCTTT
CASSLTVMNTEAFF
>TRBJ2-7|TRBV25-1|NA|TRBD1
TGTGCCAGCAGTGAATTTGGGACAGCGAACGAGCAGTACTTC
CASSEFGTANEQYF
>TRBJ2-7|TRBV30|NA|NA
TGTGCCTGGACCCCAGGGCCCGCGACCTACGAGCAGTACTTC
CAWTPGPATYEQYF
>TRBJ1-2|TRBV5-1|NA|NA
TGCGCCAGCAGCTTGATCGGGGGGCTAGACTATGGCTACACCTTC
CASSLIGGLDYGYTF
>TRBJ1-2|TRBV30|NA|NA
TGTGCCTGGACGAGACCTAGACCGAGAAACTATGGCTACACCTTC
CAWTRPRPRNYGYTF
>TRBJ2-7|TRBV7-9|few|NA
TGTGCCAGCGCGGCGTTTCCCCACGAGCAGTACTTC
CASAAFPHEQYF
>TRBJ1-1|TRBV4-3|NA|NA
TGCGCCAGCAGCCAAGAGGGGGGCACTGAAGCTTTCTTT
CASSQEGGTEAFF
>TRBJ1-1|TRBV9|NA|TRBD1
TGTGCCAGCAGCCGTACAGGGGATAGCGAAAAAGCTTTCTTT
CASSRTGDSEKAFF
>TRBJ1-2|TRBV7-9|NA|TRBD1
TGTGCCAGCAGCTTAGTTGGCGGCAGGGGGCATGGCTACACCTTC
CASSLVGGRGHGYTF
>TRBJ2-7|TRBV5-1|NA|NA
TGCGCCAGCAGCTTGGGTTTCGGGCAGGGCAGTTACGAGCAGTACTTC
CASSLGFGQGSYEQYF
>TRBJ1-1|TRBV21-1|once|NA
TGTGCCAGCAGCATCCAAGGGGGCACTGAAGCTTTCTTT
CASSIQGGTEAFF
>TRBJ2-1|TRBV9|once|NA
TGTGCCAGCAGCGCCCCAACGGGGGACCATGAGCAGTTCTTC
CASSAPTGDHEQFF
>TRBJ2-5|TRBV19|NA|NA
TGTGCCAGTAGTATCGGGGGTCGGGAGCAGTACTTC
CASSIGGREQYF
>TRBJ2-7|TRBV5-4|NA|TRBD1
TGTGCCAGCAGCTCGACAGGGGGGATCTACGAGCAGTACTTC
CASSSTGGIYEQYF
>TRBJ2-7|TRBV15|NA|NA
TGTGCCACCAGCAGGGGCCGGACAGACCGATCCTACGAGCAGTACTTC
CATSRGRTDRSYEQYF
>TRBJ2-2|TRBV15|NA|TRBD2
TGTGCCACCCTAACTAGCGGGAGCCCCGGGGAGCTGTTTTTT
CATLTSGSPGELFF
>TRBJ1-2|TRBV9|once|TRBD1
TGTGCCAGCAGCACCTGGACAGGGAAAGGTGGCTACACCTTC
CASSTWTGKGGYTF
>TRBJ1-2|TRBV4-1|NA|TRBD1
TGCGCCAGCAGCGAAAGGACAGGGGGCGACTATGGCTACACCTTC
CASSERTGGDYGYTF
>TRBJ1-5|TRBV28|NA|TRBD1
TGTGCCAGCAGTTTACGACAGGGGGGGCAGCCCCAGCATTTT
CASSLRQGGQPQHF
>TRBJ1-1|TRBV5-1|NA|TRBD1
TGCGCCAGCAGTTGGGACAGGGCAAACCCGAACACTGAAGCTTTCTTT
CASSWDRANPNTEAFF
>TRBJ1-3|TRBV7-9|NA|TRBD1
TGTGCCAGCAGCCACTGGGACAGCCTCTCTGGAAACACCATATATTTT
CASSHWDSLSGNTIYF
>TRBJ1-3|TRBV11-2|NA|NA
TGTGCCAGCAGCTTTCCCGGGGAGTTAAACACCATATATTTT
CASSFPGELNTIYF